This is a list of T cell receptor beta chains from one sample in a study of tumor-infiltrating lymphocytes in primary liver carcinoma. From the multiplex PCR reads, TCRdb called clonotypes with MiXCR, one entry per CDR3 protein. The data show around 26,000 distinct CDR3 sequences, with 60% to 85% seen just once and about 47% held by the top ten. The sample consisted of liver tumor tissue from sampling region 3. These receptor sequences come from a middle-aged man with primary liver carcinoma and hepatitis B virus infection. Both conserved end residues are part of each CDR3. The D gene is left open where the match is weak. The size of a clone is reported for some rows only, either as once, few or many, or as a class for expanded clones.

v_gene	abundance	j_gene	d_gene	CDR3aa	CDR3nt
TRBV12-3/TRBV12-4	-	TRBJ2-3	-	CASSLRGEGTQYF	TGTGCCAGCAGCTTACGGGGTGAGGGTACGCAGTATTTT
TRBV6-6	once	TRBJ2-7	TRBD1	CARSVLGQQYEQYF	TGTGCCAGGAGTGTCCTGGGACAGCAATACGAGCAGTACTTC
TRBV10-3	once	TRBJ2-5	TRBD2	CVISLTSGQETQYF	TGTGTCATCAGCCTGACTAGCGGTCAAGAGACCCAGTACTTC
TRBV11-2	once	TRBJ1-4	-	CAIIKTPGGTNERLFF	TGTGCCATCATCAAGACTCCAGGAGGAACAAATGAAAGACTGTTTTTT
TRBV5-5	-	TRBJ1-1	TRBD1	CTISLDRGTEAFF	TGTACCATCAGCTTAGACAGGGGCACTGAAGCTTTCTTT
TRBV4-3	-	TRBJ2-7	-	CSSSQNRGVGYKQYF	TGCTCCAGCAGCCAAAACAGAGGGGTTGGCTACAAGCAGTACTTC
TRBV11-1	-	TRBJ2-3	-	CVSSLVARASATQYF	TGTGTCAGCAGCTTAGTAGCGAGAGCTTCAGCTACGCAGTATTTT
TRBV11-2	-	TRBJ2-5	TRBD1	CASSQSPGRGKGTQYF	TGCGCCAGCAGCCAAAGTCCTGGCAGGGGGAAAGGGACCCAGTACTTC
TRBV9	-	TRBJ2-7	-	CASSPGNRANEQYF	TGTGCCAGCAGCCCAGGAAACAGGGCCAACGAGCAGTACTTC
TRBV6-1	-	TRBJ1-5	TRBD1	CASSGGTGDGNQPQHF	TGTGCCAGCAGTGGAGGGACAGGCGATGGCAATCAGCCTCAGCATTTT
TRBV11-2	-	TRBJ1-1	TRBD1	CANSARDRGRKKWSNTEAFF	TGTGCCAACAGCGCTCGGGACAGGGGGCGCAAAAAGTGGAGTAACACTGAAGCTTTCTTT
TRBV10-3	-	TRBJ1-5	-	CAISVYEGDQPQHF	TGTGCTATCAGCGTGTATGAGGGCGATCAGCCCCAGCATTTT
TRBV12-3/TRBV12-4	-	TRBJ1-2	TRBD1	CASSLGTGGVYGYTF	TGTGCTAGCAGTTTGGGGACAGGGGGTGTGTATGGCTACACCTTC
TRBV12-3/TRBV12-4	-	TRBJ1-5	-	CASSLDDGNKPQHF	TGTGCCAGCAGTTTAGATGATGGCAACAAGCCCCAGCATTTT
TRBV7-9	-	TRBJ1-5	-	CASSAYFEPQHF	TGTGCCAGCAGCGCATATTTTGAACCCCAGCATTTT
TRBV6-1	medium-sized	TRBJ2-3	-	CASSPRGGSTDTQYF	TGTGCCAGCTCACCCAGGGGCGGGAGCACAGATACGCAGTATTTT
TRBV5-1	-	TRBJ2-1	-	CASNLTGDEFF	TGCGCCAGCAACTTGACGGGGGACGAGTTCTTC
TRBV5-4	-	TRBJ1-6	-	CASSIEPEGSLHF	TGTGCCAGCAGCATAGAGCCGGAGGGGAGCCTCCACTTT
TRBV6-1	-	TRBJ2-2	-	CASRGLRQTSPSNTGELSF	TGTGCCAGCAGAGGTCTTAGACAGACCTCGCCTTCGAACACCGGGGAGCTGTCTTTT
TRBV10-3	-	TRBJ2-3	-	CTISECEGDHPQYF	TGTACCATCAGTGAGTGTGAGGGCGATCATCCCCAGTATTTT
TRBV29-1	medium-sized	TRBJ2-7	-	CSVRDDTMEQYF	TGCAGCGTACGGGACGACACGATGGAGCAGTACTTC
TRBV12-3/TRBV12-4	-	TRBJ1-6	-	CASSLGSVTLLHF	TGTGCCAGTAGTTTAGGATCGGTTACACTCCTCCACTTT
TRBV7-2	-	TRBJ2-6	-	CASSLAPGPTISGANVLTF	TGTGCCAGCAGCTTAGCTCCGGGACCAACTATCTCTGGGGCCAACGTCCTGACTTTC
TRBV20-1	many	TRBJ2-7	-	CSARGPSGWYF	TGCAGTGCTAGAGGGCCATCGGGATGGTACTTC
TRBV28	-	TRBJ2-7	-	CASSLFARDREQYF	TGTGCCAGCAGTTTATTCGCTAGGGATAGAGAGCAGTACTTC
TRBV9	-	TRBJ2-2	-	CASSEAADTGELFF	TGTGCCAGCAGCGAAGCGGCTGACACCGGGGAGCTGTTTTTT
TRBV29-1	once	TRBJ2-7	-	CSVGRLGYEQHF	TGCAGCGTTGGGCGGTTAGGGTACGAGCAGCATTTC
TRBV6-2/TRBV6-3	-	TRBJ2-2	-	CASRKSHTGELLF	TGTGCCAGCCGTAAGTCGCACACCGGGGAGCTGTTATTT
TRBV11-1	-	TRBJ2-1	TRBD1	CASSIDRGYSGQFF	TGTGCCAGCAGCATCGACAGGGGTTACAGTGGGCAGTTCTTT
TRBV13	few	TRBJ2-7	-	CASSLVSGEVYEQYF	TGTGCCAGCAGCTTAGTCAGCGGCGAGGTTTACGAGCAGTACTTC
TRBV20-1	-	TRBJ2-1	-	CSTYNEQFF	TGCAGTACCTACAATGAGCAGTTCTTC
TRBV7-9	-	TRBJ2-1	TRBD2	CASILGDGDYGSQFF	TGTGCCAGCATTCTTGGAGACGGGGACTACGGGTCGCAGTTTTTC
TRBV9	few	TRBJ2-4	-	CASSPPDGQGRAKNIQYF	TGTGCCAGCAGCCCGCCGGATGGTCAGGGGAGAGCCAAAAACATTCAGTACTTC
TRBV12-3/TRBV12-4	-	TRBJ2-3	TRBD1	CASSRTGSNQPQYF	TGTGCCAGCAGTAGGACAGGAAGCAATCAGCCCCAGTATTTT
TRBV5-6	-	TRBJ2-7	-	CASSPGFDNICEQYF	TGTGCCAGCAGCCCTGGTTTCGACAATATCTGCGAGCAGTACTTC
TRBV5-1	-	TRBJ2-7	TRBD2	CARITTSGSFYEQYF	TGCGCCCGCATCACGACTAGCGGGAGCTTCTACGAGCAGTACTTC
TRBV4-3	-	TRBJ2-7	TRBD2	CAISPELAMAPYEQYF	TGCGCCATCAGCCCGGAACTAGCGATGGCACCCTACGAGCAGTACTTC
TRBV12-3/TRBV12-4	-	TRBJ2-1	-	CACSPLFGRSYNGQFF	TGTGCCTGCAGTCCTTTGTTCGGACGGTCCTACAATGGCCAGTTCTTC
TRBV5-5	-	TRBJ2-7	-	CTSSLEQHLTRSCEQYF	TGTACCAGCAGCTTGGAGCAACACCTGACTCGGTCCTGCGAGCAGTACTTC
TRBV7-8	-	TRBJ2-1	TRBD1	CASSSLATGGSYNEQFF	TGTGCCAGCAGCTCCCTTGCGACAGGGGGCTCCTACAATGAACAGTTCTTC
TRBV29-1	-	TRBJ2-1	-	CSARPGENEQFF	TGCAGTGCCCGCCCAGGGGAAAATGAGCAGTTCTTC
TRBV29-1	-	TRBJ2-5	-	CSGPTQGTETQYF	TGCAGCGGACCCACCCAAGGGACGGAGACCCAGTATTTC
TRBV10-3	-	TRBJ2-5	-	CAISDREYETQYF	TGTGCCATCAGTGACAGGGAGTATGAGACCCAGTACTTC
TRBV29-1	-	TRBJ2-5	-	CSVRDSPWETQYF	TGCAGTGTGCGGGACAGTCCTTGGGAGACCCAGTACTTC
TRBV20-1	-	TRBJ2-5	-	CSAQTGTQQETQYF	TGCAGTGCCCAGACCGGGACTCAACAAGAGACCCAGTACTTC
TRBV12-3/TRBV12-4	-	TRBJ1-2	TRBD1	CASSLGTGRGYGHTF	TGCGCCAGCAGTTTGGGGACAGGGAGAGGGTATGGCCACACCTTC
TRBV6-5	-	TRBJ1-1	-	CASGYSGTNTEALF	TGTGCCAGCGGTTATTCAGGGACTAACACTGAAGCTCTCTTT
TRBV11-2	-	TRBJ2-1	-	CASSFPPRNIEPFF	TGTGCCAGCAGCTTCCCCCCCCGTAACATTGAGCCGTTCTTC
TRBV4-2	-	TRBJ2-3	-	CASIQAALLGGATDTQYF	TGTGCCAGCATCCAAGCGGCGCTTCTAGGGGGAGCGACAGATACGCAGTATTTT
TRBV11-2	-	TRBJ1-4	-	CASNEIPGGTNEKLFF	TGTGCCAGCAACGAGATTCCAGGAGGAACGAATGAAAAACTGTTTTTT
TRBV6-5	-	TRBJ1-4	-	CASSHRKGNEKLFF	TGTGCCAGCAGTCATCGAAAGGGTAATGAAAAACTGTTTTTT
TRBV9	many	TRBJ2-6	-	CASTPGGAGANVLTF	TGTGCCAGCACACCCGGCGGGGCTGGGGCCAACGTCCTGACTTTC
TRBV6-5	-	TRBJ2-7	-	CASGGFSHEQYF	TGTGCCAGTGGAGGCTTCTCCCACGAGCAGTACTTC